Below are 3 T cell receptor beta chains sequenced from a single sample in a study of T-cell memory formation after mild COVID-19. In TCRdb, the 5' RACE reads were re-called with MiXCR into one record per CDR3 protein. The profile covers roughly 170,000 distinct CDR3 sequences, with over 20% appearing a single time and roughly 23% taken by the ten largest. Specimen: PBMCs or a T cell subset sorted from them (not recorded which). The receptors stem from an adult woman who had mild COVID-19 (a few samples of this study predate the infection). Cell type and time point are not known.

The V call is TRBV5-1, the J call TRBJ2-1, with D possibly being TRBD2 (7 bases). The CDR3 consists of 15 residues. V lost 4 bases and J 8 bases, leaving 19 bases between the germline ends. Germline-derived CDR1 and CDR2 are SGHRS and YFSETQ. The CDR3 nucleotides are TGCGCCAGCAGCGCGGGGGCCGAGACCCAATATGAGCAGTTCTTC. Its protein product is CASSAGAETQYEQFF.

V and J are TRBV12-3 or TRBV12-4 and TRBJ1-3; no definite D call. V lost 4 bases and J lost 4, with 8 bases in between. This CDR3 comprises 13 residues. The CDR3 nucleotides read TGTGCCAGCAGTTCGGTTTGGGGAAACACCATATATTTT. Protein product: CASSSVWGNTIYF.

In nucleotides, the CDR3 is TGCAGCGTTGAGGGCATCCCCGGCGCGGGAGTCACAGATACGCAGTATTTT. It translates to CSVEGIPGAGVTDTQYF. This chain uses TRBV29-1 with TRBJ2-3; 7 nucleotides align to TRBD2. CDR3 size: 17 residues. Germline trimming cut 3 bases from V and 2 bases from J; bases unmatched to any gene: 14. Germline assignment: CDR1 SQVTM and CDR2 ANQGSEA.